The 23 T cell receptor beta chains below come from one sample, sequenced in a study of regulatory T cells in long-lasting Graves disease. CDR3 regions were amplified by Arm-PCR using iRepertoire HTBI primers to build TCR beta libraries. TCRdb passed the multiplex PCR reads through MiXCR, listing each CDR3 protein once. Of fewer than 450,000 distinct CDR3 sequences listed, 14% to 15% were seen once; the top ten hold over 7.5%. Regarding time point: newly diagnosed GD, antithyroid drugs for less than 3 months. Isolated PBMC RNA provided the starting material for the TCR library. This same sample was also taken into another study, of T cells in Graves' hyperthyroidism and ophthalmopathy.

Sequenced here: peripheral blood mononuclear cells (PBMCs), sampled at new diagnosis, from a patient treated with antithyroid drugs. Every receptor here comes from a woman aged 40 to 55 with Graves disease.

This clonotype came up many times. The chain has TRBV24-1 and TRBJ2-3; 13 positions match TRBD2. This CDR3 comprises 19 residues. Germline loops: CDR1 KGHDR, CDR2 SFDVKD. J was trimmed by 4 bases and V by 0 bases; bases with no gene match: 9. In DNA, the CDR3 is TGTGCCACCAGTGATTTGCCCGACGGACTAGCGGGAGTACCAGATACGCAGTATTTT. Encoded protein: CATSDLPDGLAGVPDTQYF.

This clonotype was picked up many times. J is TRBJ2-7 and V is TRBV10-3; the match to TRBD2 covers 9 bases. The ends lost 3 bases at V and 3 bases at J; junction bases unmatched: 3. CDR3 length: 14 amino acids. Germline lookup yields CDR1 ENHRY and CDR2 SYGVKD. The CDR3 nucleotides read TGTGCCATCAGTGATGCGGGGGGGGACTACGAGCAGTACTTC. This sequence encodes CAISDAGGDYEQYF.

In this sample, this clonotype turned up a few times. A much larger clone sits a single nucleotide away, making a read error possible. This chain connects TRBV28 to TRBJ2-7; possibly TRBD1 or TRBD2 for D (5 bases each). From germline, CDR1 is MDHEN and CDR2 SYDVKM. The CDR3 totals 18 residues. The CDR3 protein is CASSLWGTGREDSYERYF. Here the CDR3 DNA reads TGTGCCAGCAGTTTATGGGGGACGGGCAGGGAAGACTCCTACGAGCGGTACTTC. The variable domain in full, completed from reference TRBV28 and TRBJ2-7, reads DVKVTQSSRYLVKRTGEKVFLECVQDMDHENMFWYRQDPGLGLRLIYFSYDVKMKEKGDIPEGYSVSREKKERFSLILESASTNQTSMYLCASSLWGTGREDSYERYFGPGTRLTVT.

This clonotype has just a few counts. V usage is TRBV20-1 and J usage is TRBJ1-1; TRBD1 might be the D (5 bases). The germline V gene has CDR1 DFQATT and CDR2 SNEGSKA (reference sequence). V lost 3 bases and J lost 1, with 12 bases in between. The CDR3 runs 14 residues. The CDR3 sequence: CSASRGGGNTEAFF. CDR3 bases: TGCAGTGCTAGCCGCGGGGGGGGGAACACTGAAGCTTTCTTT.

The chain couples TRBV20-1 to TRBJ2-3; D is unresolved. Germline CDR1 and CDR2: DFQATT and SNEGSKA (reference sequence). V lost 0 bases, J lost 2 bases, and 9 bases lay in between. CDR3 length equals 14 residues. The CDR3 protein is CSARDPGSTDTQYF. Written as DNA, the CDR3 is TGCAGTGCTAGAGATCCCGGGTCCACAGATACGCAGTATTTT.

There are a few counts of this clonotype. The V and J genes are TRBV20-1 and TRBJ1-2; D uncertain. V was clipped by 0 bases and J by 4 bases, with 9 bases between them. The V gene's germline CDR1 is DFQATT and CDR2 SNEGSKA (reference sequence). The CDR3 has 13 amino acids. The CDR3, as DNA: TGCAGTGCTAGAGAAACAGTCACCTATGGCTACACCTTC. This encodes CSARETVTYGYTF.

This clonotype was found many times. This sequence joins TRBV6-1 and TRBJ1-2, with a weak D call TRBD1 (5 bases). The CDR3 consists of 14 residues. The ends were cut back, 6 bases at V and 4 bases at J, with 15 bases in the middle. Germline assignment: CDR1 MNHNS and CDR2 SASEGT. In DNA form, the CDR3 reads TGTGCCAGCAGCTCCGGGGGGATCGCCTATGGCTACACCTTC. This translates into CASSSGGIAYGYTF.

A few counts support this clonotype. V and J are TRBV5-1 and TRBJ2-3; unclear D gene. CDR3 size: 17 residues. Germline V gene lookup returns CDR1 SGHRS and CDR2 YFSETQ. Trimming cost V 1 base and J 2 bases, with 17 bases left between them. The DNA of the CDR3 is TGCGCCAGCAGCTTGAGGCTCGGCGGAATTAACACAGATACGCAGTATTTT. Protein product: CASSLRLGGINTDTQYF. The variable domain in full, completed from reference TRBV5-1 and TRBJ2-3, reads KAGVTQTPRYLIKTRGQQVTLSCSPISGHRSVSWYQQTPGQGLQFLFEYFSETQRNKGNFPGRFSGRQFSNSRSEMNVSTLELGDSALYLCASSLRLGGINTDTQYFGPGTRLTVL.

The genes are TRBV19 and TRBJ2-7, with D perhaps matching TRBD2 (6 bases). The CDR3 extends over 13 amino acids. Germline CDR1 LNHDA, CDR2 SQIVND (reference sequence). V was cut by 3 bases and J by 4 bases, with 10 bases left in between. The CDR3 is CASSICLAYEQYF. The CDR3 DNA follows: TGTGCCAGTAGTATTTGTCTAGCGTACGAGCAGTACTTC.

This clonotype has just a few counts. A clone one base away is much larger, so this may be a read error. This CDR3 reads CASSENRGVAEAFF. The DNA of the CDR3 is TGCGCCAGCAGTGAGAACAGGGGCGTCGCTGAAGCTTTCTTT. The chain joins TRBV10-2 to TRBJ1-1, with TRBD1 matching 7 bases. Germline V gene data show CDR1 as WSHSY and CDR2 as SAAADI. Germline trimming cut 2 bases from V and 6 bases from J; bases unmatched to any gene: 6. This CDR3 is 14 amino acids long.

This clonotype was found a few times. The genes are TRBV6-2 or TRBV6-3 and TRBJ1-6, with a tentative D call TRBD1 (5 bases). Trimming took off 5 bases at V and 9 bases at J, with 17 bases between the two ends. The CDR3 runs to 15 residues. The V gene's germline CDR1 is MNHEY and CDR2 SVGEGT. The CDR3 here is CASSQSGLTVSPLHF. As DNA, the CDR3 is TGTGCCAGCAGTCAATCAGGGTTAACGGTTTCACCCCTCCACTTT.

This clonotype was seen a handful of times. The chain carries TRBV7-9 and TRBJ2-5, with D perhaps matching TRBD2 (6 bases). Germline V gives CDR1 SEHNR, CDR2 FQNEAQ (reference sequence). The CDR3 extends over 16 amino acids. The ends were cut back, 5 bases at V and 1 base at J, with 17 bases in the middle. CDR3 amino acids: CASSGGVRGRQETQYF. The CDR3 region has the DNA TGTGCCAGCAGCGGAGGGGTCCGAGGGCGCCAAGAGACCCAGTACTTC.

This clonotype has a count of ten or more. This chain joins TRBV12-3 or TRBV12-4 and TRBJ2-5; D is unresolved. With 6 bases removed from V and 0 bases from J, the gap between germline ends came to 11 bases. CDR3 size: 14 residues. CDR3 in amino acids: CASSPSGYQETQYF. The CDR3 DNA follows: TGTGCCAGCAGCCCCTCGGGCTACCAAGAGACCCAGTACTTC.

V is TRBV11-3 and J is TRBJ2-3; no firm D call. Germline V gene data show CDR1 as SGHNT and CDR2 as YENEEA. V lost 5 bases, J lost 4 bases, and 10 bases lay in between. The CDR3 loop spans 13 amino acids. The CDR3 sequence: CASSQHTADTQYF. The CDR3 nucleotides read TGTGCCAGCAGCCAGCACACAGCAGATACGCAGTATTTT.

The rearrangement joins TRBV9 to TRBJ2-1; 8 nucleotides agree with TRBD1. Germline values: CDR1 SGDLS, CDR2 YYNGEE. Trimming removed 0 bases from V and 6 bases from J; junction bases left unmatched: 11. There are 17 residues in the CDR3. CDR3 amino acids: CASSVAPTGVGGNEQFF. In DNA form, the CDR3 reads TGTGCCAGCAGCGTAGCTCCGACAGGGGTGGGGGGCAATGAGCAGTTCTTC.

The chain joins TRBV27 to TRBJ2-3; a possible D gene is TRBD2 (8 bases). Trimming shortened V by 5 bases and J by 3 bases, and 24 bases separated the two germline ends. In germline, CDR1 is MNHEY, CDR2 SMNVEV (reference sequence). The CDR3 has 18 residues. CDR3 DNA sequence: TGTGCCAGCAGTAGATACAGGGGCGGCGGGAGGTCTACAGATACGCAGTATTTT. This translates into CASSRYRGGGRSTDTQYF.

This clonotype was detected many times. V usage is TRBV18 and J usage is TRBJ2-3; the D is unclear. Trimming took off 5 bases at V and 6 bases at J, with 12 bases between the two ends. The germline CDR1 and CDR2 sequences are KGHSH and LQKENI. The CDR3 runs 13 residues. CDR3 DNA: TGTGCCAGCTCAGTTTCCCCCCGGGATACGCAGTATTTT. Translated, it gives CASSVSPRDTQYF.

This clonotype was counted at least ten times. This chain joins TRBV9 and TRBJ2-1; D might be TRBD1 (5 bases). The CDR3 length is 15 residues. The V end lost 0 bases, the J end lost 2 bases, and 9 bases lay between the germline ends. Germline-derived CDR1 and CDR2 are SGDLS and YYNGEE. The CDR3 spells CASSVGRTTYNEQFF. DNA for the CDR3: TGTGCCAGCAGCGTAGGGCGGACAACCTACAATGAGCAGTTCTTC.

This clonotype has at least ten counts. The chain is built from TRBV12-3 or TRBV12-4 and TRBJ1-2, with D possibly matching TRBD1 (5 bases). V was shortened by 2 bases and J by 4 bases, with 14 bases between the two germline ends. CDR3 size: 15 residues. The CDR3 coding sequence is TGTGCCAGCAGTTTACTGGACATAGTTCCCTATGGCTACACCTTC. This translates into CASSLLDIVPYGYTF.

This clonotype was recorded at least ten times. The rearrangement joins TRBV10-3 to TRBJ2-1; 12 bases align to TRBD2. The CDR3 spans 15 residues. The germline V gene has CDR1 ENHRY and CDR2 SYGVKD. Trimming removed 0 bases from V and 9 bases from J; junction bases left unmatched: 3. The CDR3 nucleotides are TGTGCCATCAGTGAGTCCCTAGCGGGAGGGGGTGAGCAGTTCTTC. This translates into CAISESLAGGGEQFF.

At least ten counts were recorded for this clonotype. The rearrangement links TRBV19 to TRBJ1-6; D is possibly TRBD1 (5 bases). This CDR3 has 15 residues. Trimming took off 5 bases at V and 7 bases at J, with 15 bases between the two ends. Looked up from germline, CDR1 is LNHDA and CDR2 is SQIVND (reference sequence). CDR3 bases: TGTGCCAGTAGTTTTACGGGGACGGGGAATTCACCCCTCCACTTT. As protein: CASSFTGTGNSPLHF.

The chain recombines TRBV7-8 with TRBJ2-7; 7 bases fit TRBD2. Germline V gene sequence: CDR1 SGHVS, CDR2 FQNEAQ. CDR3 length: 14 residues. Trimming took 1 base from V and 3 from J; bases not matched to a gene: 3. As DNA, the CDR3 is TGTGCCAGCAGCTTAGTGTCTAGCGGCTACGAGCAGTACTTC. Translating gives CASSLVSSGYEQYF.

CDR3 sequence: CASSIVSISYNEQFF. The CDR3 DNA is TGTGCCAGTAGTATAGTTAGTATCTCCTACAATGAGCAGTTCTTC. This sequence joins TRBV19 and TRBJ2-1; no definite D call. The germline V gene encodes CDR1 LNHDA and CDR2 SQIVND (reference sequence). This CDR3 is 15 amino acids long. The germline V and J ends were trimmed by 1 base and 0 bases, with 7 bases remaining between them.